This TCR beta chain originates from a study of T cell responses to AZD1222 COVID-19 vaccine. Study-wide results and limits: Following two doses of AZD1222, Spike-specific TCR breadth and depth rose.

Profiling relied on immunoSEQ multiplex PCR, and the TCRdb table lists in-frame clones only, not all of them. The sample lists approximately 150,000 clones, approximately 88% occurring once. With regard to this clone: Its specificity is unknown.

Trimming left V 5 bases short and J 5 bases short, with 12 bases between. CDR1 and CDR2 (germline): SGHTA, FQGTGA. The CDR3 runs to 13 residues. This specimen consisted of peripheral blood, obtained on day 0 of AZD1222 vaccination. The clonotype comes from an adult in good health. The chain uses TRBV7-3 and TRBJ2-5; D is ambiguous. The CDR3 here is CASSPGPGETQYF. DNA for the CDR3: TGTGCCAGCAGCCCAGGACCCGGGGAGACCCAGTACTTC.